This T cell receptor (beta chain) was recorded in a study of beta chain features in type 1 diabetes. Study-level information: In age, gender and cell yields, patients were similar to healthy donors. Findings and caveats of the study: Overrepresentation of cells with high TCR expression could result from cDNA sequencing. Among patients, naive, central memory and Treg TCRB repertoires appeared more similar than among healthy donors.

This clone has a handful of counts. The antigen is unknown. Investigators reverse transcribed all isolated RNA, so they sequenced expressed TCRB transcripts. The repertoire was sequenced with immunoSEQ multiplex PCR; TCRdb's copy has only in-frame clones and lacks some. The top ten clones hold roughly 0.94% of a sample with some 270,000 clones, about 8% of them seen once. This clonotype originated in a young woman in good health. Specimen: central memory CD4+ T cells from blood.

In DNA form, the CDR3 reads TGCGCCAGCAGCCACGATTACAGGGGAGCGAATCAGCCCCAGCATTTT. Protein product: CASSHDYRGANQPQHF. The V call is TRBV4-3, the J call TRBJ1-5, with TRBD1 matching 7 bases. Germline CDR1 is LGHNA and CDR2 is YSLEER. V dropped 3 bases and J dropped 4; count of bases not matched to a gene: 9. The CDR3 spans 16 residues.